Listed here are 9 T cell receptor beta chains from one sample, sequenced in a study of OX40 agonist ivuxolimab in advanced cancers. TCRdb keeps only in-frame clones here, not all; method: immunoSEQ multiplex PCR. The sample shows 60,000 to 80,000 clones, 65% to 90% of them seen only once. Sample: CD4+ or CD8+ T cells sorted from blood, taken in a trial of the OX40 agonist ivuxolimab. These receptors came from an adult with an advanced solid tumor such as melanoma, head and neck, liver or kidney cancer.

The gene calls are TRBV18 and TRBJ1-5; 9 bases fit TRBD1. Looked up from germline, CDR1 is KGHSH and CDR2 is LQKENI. V was clipped by 2 bases and J by 3 bases; unmatched bases: 5. The CDR3 is 16 residues long. This CDR3 reads CASSPAGTGNNQPQHF. As DNA, the CDR3 is TGTGCCAGCTCACCAGCCGGGACAGGGAACAATCAGCCCCAGCATTTT.

In this sample, this clone turned up a few times. V usage is TRBV7-2 and J usage is TRBJ2-7; 7 bases match TRBD1. V dropped 2 bases and J dropped 4; count of bases not matched to a gene: 5. CDR1 SGHTA and CDR2 FQGNSA come from the germline V gene. The CDR3 spans 14 residues. CDR3 loop: CASSLSGTEYEQYF. The CDR3 bases are TGTGCCAGCAGCTTATCCGGGACAGAGTACGAGCAGTACTTC.

The V call is TRBV7-2, the J call TRBJ2-1; TRBD1 matches at 11 bases. CDR1 is SGHTA, CDR2 FQGNSA, per germline. With V trimmed by 5 bases and J by 8 bases, 5 bases remained unmatched. The CDR3 contains 14 residues. In nucleotides, the CDR3 is TGTGCCAGCAGCAAGATGGGACAGGGGGATGAGCAGTTCTTC. Residues: CASSKMGQGDEQFF.

This chain joins TRBV28 and TRBJ2-4; 14 bases align to TRBD2. J was trimmed by 0 bases and V by 5 bases; bases with no gene match: 9. CDR1 and CDR2 from the germline V gene are MDHEN and SYDVKM. The CDR3 length is 19 residues. CDR3 DNA sequence: TGTGCCAGCAGTCCGTGGACTAGCGGGAGGATTCCAGCCAAAAACATTCAGTACTTC. Residues: CASSPWTSGRIPAKNIQYF.

This rearrangement joins TRBV28 to TRBJ2-1, with D possibly being TRBD1 (6 bases). CDR1 is MDHEN, CDR2 SYDVKM, per germline. Trimming left V 8 bases short and J 4 bases short, with 21 bases between. CDR3 size: 16 residues. CDR3 protein: CASSGTGFLWYNEQFF. DNA for the CDR3: TGTGCCAGCTCCGGCACAGGGTTTTTGTGGTACAATGAGCAGTTCTTC.

This clone was recorded only once. This chain uses TRBV7-8 with TRBJ2-1; 7 bases line up with TRBD2. V lost 4 bases and J lost 10; bases outside the gene matches: 7. Germline V gives CDR1 SGHVS, CDR2 FQNEAQ. The CDR3 loop spans 13 amino acids. The CDR3 DNA reads TGTGCCAGCAGCTCGGGACTACCGAGGGAGCAGTTCTTC. Protein product: CASSSGLPREQFF.

CDR3 in amino acids: CAISLAGRGDTQYF. CDR3 DNA: TGTGCCATCAGTTTAGCGGGGAGGGGAGATACGCAGTATTTT. The chain joins TRBV10-3 to TRBJ2-3; 8 nucleotides align to TRBD2. V lost 5 bases and J lost 5; bases outside the gene matches: 6. This CDR3 has 14 amino acids. CDR1 and CDR2 (germline): ENHRY, SYGVKD.

CDR3 sequence reads: CASSQEPGLDNNEQFF. The CDR3, as DNA: TGTGCCAGCAGCCAAGAGCCGGGACTGGATAACAATGAGCAGTTCTTC. The chain is built from TRBV4-2 and TRBJ2-1; D is possibly TRBD2 (6 bases). Germline CDR1 is LGHNA and CDR2 is YNFKEQ. Trimming removed 0 bases at V and 5 bases at J, with 14 bases between. CDR3 length equals 16 residues.

V and J are TRBV6-5 and TRBJ1-2; D possibly corresponds to TRBD1 (5 bases). The V end lost 4 bases, the J end lost 2 bases, and 11 bases lay between the germline ends. Germline CDR1 is MNHEY and CDR2 is SVGAGI. The CDR3 consists of 14 residues. The CDR3: CASSSSGANYGYTF. CDR3 DNA: TGTGCCAGCAGTTCGTCCGGGGCCAACTATGGCTACACCTTC.